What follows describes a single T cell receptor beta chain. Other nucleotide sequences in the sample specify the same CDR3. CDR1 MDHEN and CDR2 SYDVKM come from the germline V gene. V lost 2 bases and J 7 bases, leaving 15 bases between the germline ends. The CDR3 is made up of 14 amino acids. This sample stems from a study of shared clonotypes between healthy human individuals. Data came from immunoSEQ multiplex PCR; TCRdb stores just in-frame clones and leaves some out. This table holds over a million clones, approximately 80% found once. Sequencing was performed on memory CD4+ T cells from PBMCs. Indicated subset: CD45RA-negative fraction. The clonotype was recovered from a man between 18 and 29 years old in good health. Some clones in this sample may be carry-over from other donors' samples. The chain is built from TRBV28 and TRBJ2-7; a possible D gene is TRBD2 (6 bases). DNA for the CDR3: TGTGCCAGCAGTTTAGGAGGGGCGGGCGGGGAGCAGTACTTC. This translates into CASSLGGAGGEQYF.